This TCR beta chain was identified during a study of blood T cell repertoires in COVID-19. The study recruited exposed participants who had met a COVID-19 case within 2 weeks before entry. Here immunoSEQ multiplex PCR was the method, and the copy in TCRdb shows in-frame clones only, minus some. The table shows about 320,000 clones, with about 85% occurring only once. This clone has just one count. Germline V gives CDR1 GTSNPN, CDR2 SVGIG (reference sequence). The CDR3 totals 15 residues. The junction had 4 bases not matched to a gene; V was cut back by 0 bases and J by 1 base. The sequenced sample was PBMCs or T cells enriched from blood (not recorded which). This TCR came from a woman aged 30 to 39 who had been exposed to COVID-19. V and J are TRBV30 and TRBJ2-5; 8 bases match TRBD1. The CDR3 protein is CAWSVHRGIQETQYF. The CDR3 bases are TGTGCCTGGAGTGTTCACAGGGGGATCCAAGAGACCCAGTACTTC.